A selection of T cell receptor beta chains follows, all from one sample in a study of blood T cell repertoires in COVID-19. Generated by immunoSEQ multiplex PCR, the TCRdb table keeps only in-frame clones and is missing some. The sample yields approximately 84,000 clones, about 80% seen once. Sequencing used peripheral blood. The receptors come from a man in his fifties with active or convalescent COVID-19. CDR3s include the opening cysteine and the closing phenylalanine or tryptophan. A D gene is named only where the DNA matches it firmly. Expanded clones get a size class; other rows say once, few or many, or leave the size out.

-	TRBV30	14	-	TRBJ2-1	CAWSDGSSYNEQFF	TGTGCCTGGAGTGACGGTAGCTCCTACAATGAGCAGTTCTTC
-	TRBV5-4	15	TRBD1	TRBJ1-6	CASSPWRDSNSPLHF	TGTGCCAGCAGCCCATGGCGGGACAGTAATTCACCCCTCCACTTT
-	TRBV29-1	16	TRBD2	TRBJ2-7	CSVEDKGAGRSYEQYF	TGCAGCGTTGAAGATAAGGGTGCCGGGAGGTCCTACGAGCAGTACTTC
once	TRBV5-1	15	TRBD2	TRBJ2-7	CASQWGGGARNEQYF	TGCGCCAGCCAATGGGGCGGGGGGGCCAGAAACGAGCAGTACTTC
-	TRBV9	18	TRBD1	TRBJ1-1	CAITTPPRDRGWGTEAFF	TGTGCCATCACCACCCCCCCCCGGGACAGGGGGTGGGGAACTGAAGCTTTCTTT
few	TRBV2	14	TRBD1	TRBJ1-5	CASNLQGADQPQHF	TGTGCCAGCAATCTACAGGGGGCGGATCAGCCCCAGCATTTT
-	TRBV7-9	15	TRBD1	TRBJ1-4	CASSRGDREGEKLFF	TGTGCCAGCAGCAGAGGGGACAGGGAAGGTGAAAAACTGTTTTTT
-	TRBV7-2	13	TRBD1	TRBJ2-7	CASLRDRGLEQYF	TGTGCCAGCCTAAGGGACAGGGGGCTCGAGCAGTACTTC
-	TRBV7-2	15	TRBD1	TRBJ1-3	CASSSWTGDGNTIYF	TGTGCCAGCAGCTCTTGGACAGGGGATGGAAACACCATATATTTT
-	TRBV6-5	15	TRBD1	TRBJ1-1	CASSYSKQGATEAFF	TGTGCCAGCAGTTACTCGAAGCAGGGGGCGACTGAAGCTTTCTTT
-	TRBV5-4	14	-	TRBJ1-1	CASSSTALGTEAFF	TGTGCCAGCAGCTCGACAGCCCTGGGGACTGAAGCTTTCTTT
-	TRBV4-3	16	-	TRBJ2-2	CASSLGGGAYTGELFF	TGCGCCAGCAGCCTAGGAGGGGGCGCGTACACCGGGGAGCTGTTTTTT
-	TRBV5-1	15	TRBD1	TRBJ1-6	CASSTEGTGRSPLHF	TGCGCCAGCAGCACCGAGGGGACAGGGCGATCACCCCTCCACTTT
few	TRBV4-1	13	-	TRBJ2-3	CASSHFSGDTQYF	TGCGCCAGCAGCCATTTCTCGGGGGATACGCAGTATTTT
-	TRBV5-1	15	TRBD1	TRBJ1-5	CASSLSGTENQPQHF	TGCGCCAGCAGCTTATCGGGGACAGAGAATCAGCCCCAGCATTTT
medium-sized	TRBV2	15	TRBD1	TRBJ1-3	CASRTGTGPGNTIYF	TGTGCCAGCAGGACCGGGACAGGGCCTGGAAACACCATATATTTT
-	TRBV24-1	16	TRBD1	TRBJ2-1	CATSDTGTGLYNEQFF	TGTGCCACCAGTGATACAGGGACAGGGCTTTACAATGAGCAGTTCTTC
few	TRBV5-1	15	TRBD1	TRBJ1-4	CASTRTGATNEKLFF	TGCGCCAGCACGAGGACAGGGGCGACTAATGAAAAACTGTTTTTT
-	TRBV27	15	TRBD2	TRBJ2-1	CASSLGSGGVNEQFF	TGTGCCAGCAGTTTAGGAAGCGGGGGAGTAAATGAGCAGTTCTTC